These 5 T cell receptor beta chains were sequenced from one sample in a study of Ad26.COV2.S vaccination and SARS-CoV-2 variants. Repertoires were generated with immunoSEQ multiplex PCR, while TCRdb's copy carries only in-frame clones and drops some. The repertoire holds fewer than 600,000 clones, with roughly nine tenths as singletons. Sample treatment: about 20 received Ad26.COV2.S at low or high dose, single or two shots; about 5 received placebo; per-sample allocation not given. Material that was analyzed had been drawn on day 63 after the first vaccine or placebo injection. The source material was peripheral blood, sampled in a trial of Ad26.COV2.S vaccine versus placebo. Source of these receptors: a person between 18 and 65 years old who received the Ad26.COV2.S COVID-19 vaccine or a placebo.

The genes are TRBV6-5 and TRBJ1-1, with TRBD1 as a possible D gene (6 bases). Germline assignment: CDR1 MNHEY and CDR2 SVGAGI. The CDR3 runs to 16 residues. Trimming removed 2 bases at V and 11 bases at J, with 24 bases between. The CDR3 reads CASSYAWGGAPGAAFF. The CDR3 DNA sequence: TGTGCCAGCAGTTACGCATGGGGGGGGGCTCCCGGAGCCGCTTTCTTT.

This clone was observed many times. Other DNA sequences in the sample encode the same CDR3. V gene TRBV5-1 combines with J gene TRBJ2-7; TRBD2 matches 8 bases. The CDR3 has 16 residues. CDR1 and CDR2 from the germline V gene are SGHRS and YFSETQ. Germline trimming cut 0 bases from V and 0 bases from J; bases unmatched to any gene: 5. The CDR3 region has the DNA TGCGCCAGCAGCTTGGCAAGCGGGAGTGTCTCCTACGAGCAGTACTTC. Encoded protein: CASSLASGSVSYEQYF.

The chain uses TRBV5-1 and TRBJ2-1; 11 nucleotides agree with TRBD1. This CDR3 spans 15 amino acids. From germline, CDR1 is SGHRS and CDR2 YFSETQ. Losses at the gene ends were 2 bases for V and 10 bases for J; bases not matched to a gene: 8. The CDR3 DNA reads TGCGCCAGCAGCTTACACCGGACAGGGGGCAGGGAGCAGTTCTTC. Its protein is CASSLHRTGGREQFF.

The chain carries TRBV4-2 and TRBJ1-1, with D hard to call. Germline V lookup: CDR1 LGHNA, CDR2 YNFKEQ. The CDR3 loop spans 13 amino acids. The ends were cut back, 0 bases at V and 8 bases at J, with 10 bases in the middle. The CDR3 sequence: CASSQDIGREAFF. For the CDR3, the DNA is TGTGCCAGCAGCCAAGATATCGGTAGGGAAGCTTTCTTT.

V is TRBV5-1 and J is TRBJ1-6; TRBD1 aligns across 7 bases. CDR3 size: 14 residues. V trimming: 0 bases; J trimming: 10 bases; junction bases outside the gene matches: 4. Germline values: CDR1 SGHRS, CDR2 YFSETQ. CDR3 amino acids: CASSLGQGISPLHF. DNA for the CDR3: TGCGCCAGCAGCTTGGGACAGGGAATCTCACCCCTCCACTTT.